This T cell receptor beta chain came from a study of blood T cells in healthy people across ages. PCR was performed a second time for 7 to 11 cycles using a sample-barcoded 5' primer and a J-beta primer mix. TCRdb used MiXCR to reprocess the 5' RACE reads, holding one entry per CDR3 protein. The sample yields fewer than 1,000,000 distinct CDR3 sequences, around two fifths seen once. Germline CDR1 is DFQATT and CDR2 is SNEGSKA (reference sequence). Trimming took 5 bases from V and 6 from J; bases not matched to a gene: 12. The CDR3 contains 16 residues. This clonotype appeared a few times. The rearrangement joins TRBV20-1 to TRBJ1-6; TRBD1 agrees at 8 bases. The sequence derives from a man aged 60-69 years in good health. Specimen: blood. CDR3 sequence reads: CSASDRTGSTNSPLHF. In nucleotides, the CDR3 is TGCAGTGCTTCCGATCGGACAGGGAGTACTAATTCACCCCTCCACTTT.